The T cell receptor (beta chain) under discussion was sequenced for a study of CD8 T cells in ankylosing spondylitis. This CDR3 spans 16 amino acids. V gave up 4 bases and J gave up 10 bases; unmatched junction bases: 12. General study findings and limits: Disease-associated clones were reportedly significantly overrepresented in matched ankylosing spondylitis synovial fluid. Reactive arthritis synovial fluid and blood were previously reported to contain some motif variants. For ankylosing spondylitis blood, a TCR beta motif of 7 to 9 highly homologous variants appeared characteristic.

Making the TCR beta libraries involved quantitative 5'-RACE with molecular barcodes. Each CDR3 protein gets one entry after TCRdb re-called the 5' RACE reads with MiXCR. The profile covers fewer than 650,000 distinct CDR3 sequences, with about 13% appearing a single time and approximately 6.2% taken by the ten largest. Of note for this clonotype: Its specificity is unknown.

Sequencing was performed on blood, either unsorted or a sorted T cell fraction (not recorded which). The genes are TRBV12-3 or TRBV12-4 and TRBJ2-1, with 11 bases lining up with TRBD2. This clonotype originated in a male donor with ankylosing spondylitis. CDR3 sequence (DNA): TGTGCCAGCAGTTCCGAACTAGCGGGAGATGCATACGAGCAGTTCTTC. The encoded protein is CASSSELAGDAYEQFF.